The sequence of this TCR beta chain was determined in a study of shared clonotypes between healthy human individuals. Study in general: CD8 memory received one plate per donor, CD8 naive two, CD4 memory three and CD4 naive three.

Assay execution took place at the deep level. TCRdb keeps only in-frame clones here, not all; method: immunoSEQ multiplex PCR. There are around 990,000 clones in the sample; roughly 80% occur only once, and roughly 0.9% lies in the top ten. The donors, all of them Caucasian adults, lived in Nashville, Tennessee. CDR3 length: 19 amino acids. In germline, CDR1 is LGHNT, CDR2 FRNRAP. Trimming stripped 0 bases from V and 2 bases from J, with 21 bases between. The chain is built from TRBV12-5 and TRBJ2-3; D might be TRBD2 (6 bases). The sequence derives from a young man in good health. Some clones in this sample may be carry-over from other donors' samples. The material sequenced was memory CD4+ T cells from PBMCs. Subset denoted: CD45RA-negative fraction. The chain's CDR3 is CASGLVRGGGVYPTDTQYF. CDR3 DNA: TGTGCTAGTGGTTTGGTACGTGGGGGAGGAGTATACCCCACAGATACGCAGTATTTT.